The present T cell receptor (beta chain) was sequenced within a study of cytomegalovirus exposure and HLA in healthy donors (dated by TCRdb to about 2017). At the level of the whole study: An earlier analysis of roughly 630 of the donors reported more than 250 Gb of sequence data and some 100 million unique TCR beta sequences from about 179 million T cells. Approximately 300 gigabases of sequencing data and approximately 93 million unique TCR sequences were included in an early release covering about 620 HLA-typed donors. Among the roughly 380 genotyped donors, approximately 77% belonged to the genetic ancestry cluster associated with self-reported Caucasian donors. The aim of the study was to test whether cataloging public T cell receptors could identify signatures of past pathogen exposure. The T cell repertoires of several hundred subjects were profiled by immunosequencing and related to cytomegalovirus serostatus. A separate validation cohort of approximately 120 different subjects was used in addition to the approximately 670-subject first cohort. To predict cytomegalovirus infection status, the study combined high-throughput TCR immunosequencing, statistical association of individual TCRs with disease status, and machine learning. A later analysis re-examined previously published TCR beta repertoires from more than 650 donors and added high-resolution HLA genotyping to investigate patterns of TCR occurrence. Rather than using new phenotypic data, the later analysis identified candidate immune exposures from TCR beta sequences and from how often those sequences occurred across donors. To decide whether each TCR beta V gene segment behaved as functional or pseudogenic, an earlier analysis of nearly 600 of the donors relied on high-throughput TCR beta sequencing. Donor age, sex, ethnicity and CMV serostatus were compiled together with the repertoire data. In a later genetic analysis, genome-wide SNP genotypes for about three fifths of the roughly 670 donors were used, and that subset was treated as a discovery cohort. All discovery cohort repertoires had been generated using a single sequencing platform. HLA typing included class I and class II loci at four-digit resolution. The number of typed donors differed by locus: about 620-640 for A, B, C, DRB1 and DQB1; 522 for DQA1; approximately 610 for DPA1; and 400 to 480 for DPB1. Roughly 5 DR-DQ haplotypes were handled as single units for association and clustering because linkage in the cohort was strong. On average, 235,054 unique TCR beta nucleotide sequences were sequenced per donor among more than 350 genotyped donors of the cohort, with roughly 18% of those sequences being non-productive. Study-wide conclusions, independent of this receptor: Most TCR sequences were observed very rarely across donors, whereas some public TCRs were present in many individuals. Most CMV-associated TCR beta chains appeared to be HLA-restricted in a later analysis, and the HLA associations seemed to be driven largely by CMV exposure. A later analysis associated 16,951 TCR beta sequences with specific HLA alleles at a false discovery rate of 0.05. A few of the identified cytomegalovirus-associated TCR beta chains were confirmed in vitro to be specific for cytomegalovirus antigens. When HLA alleles, especially DR and DQ, strongly co-occurred, attributing TCR associations to individual alleles was difficult. According to the authors, the approach could potentially be generalized to other disease states and immunological phenotypes. The only immune exposure information available for the cohort was CMV serostatus. A later analysis found that TCR association rates varied across HLA loci, with DRB1 alleles showing the most associated TCRs and HLA-C alleles the fewest. Roughly uniform sequencing depth across donors was assumed in presence/absence analyses, although this assumption may not hold. The sequencing pipeline was judged likely to have produced a cluster of highly shared sequence variants as a technical artifact. In a later analysis, HLA-associated TCR beta chains showed more clonal expansion and lower generation probabilities than non-associated chains that were equally common. Linkage disequilibrium might explain the correlated functional status among segregating V segments, but an unknown experimental factor could not be ruled out. Compared with the 666-donor mean, donors in an Asian-associated ancestry cluster had fewer N-insertions in productive TCRs, according to a later genetic analysis. The cohort was sequenced for TCR beta chains only, and without alpha or paired-chain data the features that could be detected were limited. Broadly in line with IMGT annotations, most TCR beta V segments showed up in productive rearrangements about 87% or about 30% of the time in an earlier analysis of 450 to 600 of the donors. Because counts were too low, 15 or so rarely observed V segments, including chromosome 9 orphons, were excluded from the earlier analysis of several hundred of the donors. V-gene and J-gene trimming of TCR beta chains was associated with a missense DCLRE1C variant in a later genetic analysis, and the association was replicated in an independent cohort. According to a later analysis, parvovirus B19, influenza, CMV and Epstein-Barr virus appeared linked to several top co-occurrence clusters. Because HLA typing was missing for some donors at each locus, association tests included only the typed subset. The study gave a list of over 150 TCR beta chains associated with cytomegalovirus. The classifier was reported to diagnose cytomegalovirus status with high specificity and sensitivity in both the original cohort and the validation cohort. Some IMGT-functional V segments, including TRBV6-2 and TRBV6-3, could not be told apart with the 87-base-pair reads, so those segments were excluded. A further reported finding was that TCR beta sequences accurately predicted the HLA-A and HLA-B alleles for most subjects in the first cohort.

The cohort consisted of 650 to 850 healthy bone marrow donors. At the time of sampling, every cohort member was nominally healthy, though immune exposures that went unrecorded were likely present. The donor tested CMV seronegative, placing the donor among the 352 seronegative members of the cohort. Each donor provided a peripheral blood sample, and peripheral blood mononuclear cells were used for TCR beta sequencing. Genomic DNA was extracted from the blood cell samples with the Qiagen DNeasy Blood Extraction Kit. The germline ends are 10 bases apart after V is trimmed by 3 bases and J by 8 bases. From the cysteine through the phenylalanine, the CDR3 covers 12 amino acids. Solely the CDR3 DNA is kept, with 36 bases framed from the first base. From the germline V gene, CDR1 is MNHNS and CDR2 is SASEGT. As for this clone: Which antigen it targets is not known. Per-nucleotide qualities are absent, and no much larger clonotype sits a single base away.

Libraries were made using the immunoSEQ multiplex PCR assay. For the multiplex PCR, a mixture combining 60 forward primers for TCR Vbeta segments and 13 reverse primers for TCR Jbeta segments was used. The CDR3 region of rearranged TCR beta genes was amplified from genomic DNA with a multiplex PCR assay. Amplified TCR beta libraries were sequenced as 87-base-pair reads on the Illumina HiSeq System. The authors' analysis ran thus. In a later analysis, approximately 74 million unique TCR beta chains were counted across the approximately 620 repertoires, and around 10 million of these chains were shared by at least two donors. Raw reads were error-corrected and collapsed into unique sequences with a nearest-neighbor algorithm that merged closely related sequences to remove PCR and sequencing errors. To assign V, D and J gene segments, CDR3 sequences were aligned to IMGT reference sequences. For a sequence to be retained, a match of at least six nucleotides to both a V gene segment and a J gene segment was required. Rearrangements were classified as productive when the CDR3 lacked stop codons and remained in frame with V and J, and all other rearrangements were classified as non-productive. Following IMGT convention, CDR3 was defined as the stretch from the second conserved V-encoded cysteine to the conserved J-encoded phenylalanine. The earlier analysis of a few hundred of the donors excluded sequences that lacked an unambiguous match to a single V gene segment. In an earlier analysis of approximately 500 of the donors, a V segment was called functional when productive rearrangements were above 56.7%, and segregating when the standard deviation between donors exceeded 5%. A statistical classification framework was built for diagnosing cytomegalovirus status from the catalog of TCR beta chain sequences. In a later analysis, V and J genes were assigned by comparing TCR nucleotide sequences against IMGT/GENE-DB human TR gene sequences. Using the TCRdist pipeline, a later analysis assigned CDR3 sequences along with most-parsimonious VDJ recombination scenarios. In a later analysis, each TCR beta chain was defined by its CDR3 amino acid sequence together with its V-gene family, and reads without a unique V-gene family were excluded. In a later analysis, 450 to 600 highly shared, low-generation-probability nucleotide sequences were removed to address suspected cross-contamination and a sequencing artifact. For each public chain, a later analysis derived a clonal expansion index from normalized ranks of inferred template counts within each repertoire. In a later analysis, generation probabilities were computed with a VDJ recombination model fitted to out-of-frame rearrangements, and the resulting probabilities were checked against IGoR. In a later analysis, TCR-TCR, TCR-HLA and TCR-CMV co-occurrence was scored with hypergeometric tests, and a repertoire-size bias correction was applied to TCR pairs. False discovery rates were estimated in a later analysis by permuting HLA or CMV assignments 20 times. In a later analysis, co-occurring TCRs were grouped with DBSCAN, and TCRdist sequence similarity was added when clustering was performed within HLA-allele-positive subsets. For co-occurrence clustering, repertoires with fewer than 30,000 or more than 120,000 public chains were excluded, along with a handful of repertoires with anomalous nucleotide sharing. TCRdb took over this immuneACCESS table, retaining in-frame rearrangements with V and J assigned. Such tables are incomplete; in checked studies, under half of the missing clones stem from an unresolved V gene, and the remainder is unexplained. V, J and clone size were drawn from that table, and D and trimming were deduced from the DNA. This sample has fewer than 150,000 clones in its table, and approximately 80% of those were observed once. The leading ten clones occupy 1% to 1.5% of the sample.

Sequenced sample: PBMCs. Recombination joined TRBV6-1 with TRBJ1-2, with the D gene not clear enough to name. The clonotype originates from a man aged 45-65 years in good health and CMV-seronegative. The DNA sequence is TGTGCCAGCAGTGAGGGCGCCCGAGGCTACACCTTC. It translates as CASSEGARGYTF.